These 25 T cell receptor beta chains share one sample of origin, sequenced in a study of CD8 T cells in ankylosing spondylitis. Overall study findings and caveats: Seemingly distinctive of ankylosing spondylitis blood was a TCR beta motif formed by eight highly homologous variants.

TCRdb reprocessed the 5' RACE reads with MiXCR, giving one entry per CDR3 protein. This repertoire shows more than 600,000 distinct CDR3 sequences, 19% found once; its top ten account for around 19%. Antigens for these TCRs are unknown. Material for sequencing was blood, either unsorted or a sorted T cell fraction (not recorded which). The origin of the receptors is a male donor with ankylosing spondylitis.

This chain joins TRBV29-1 and TRBJ2-2; 11 positions agree with TRBD2. The CDR3 is 13 residues long. V lost 6 bases and J lost 5; bases outside the gene matches: 2. The germline gives CDR1 SQVTM, CDR2 ANQGSEA. This chain's CDR3 is CSVGTSGTGELFF. CDR3 DNA: TGCAGCGTCGGGACTAGCGGTACCGGGGAGCTGTTTTTT.

V is TRBV3-1 and J is TRBJ1-2; 10 bases line up with TRBD1. The CDR3 spans 15 residues. The germline gives CDR1 LGHDT, CDR2 YNNKEL (reference sequence). The V and J ends lost 2 bases and 4 bases, in that order; junction bases with no gene match: 4. CDR3 nucleotide sequence: TGTGCCAGCAGCCAATTGACAGGGGGCGGCTATGGCTACACCTTC. Translation gives CASSQLTGGGYGYTF.

The V gene is TRBV5-1, the J gene TRBJ2-7, with D possibly matching TRBD1 (7 bases). The CDR3 consists of 14 residues. V lost 4 bases, J lost 2 bases, and 13 bases lay in between. CDR1 is SGHRS and CDR2 is YFSETQ in the germline V gene. DNA for the CDR3: TGCGCCAGCAGCCCGCAGGGGGGTCCCTACGAGCAGTACTTC. This sequence encodes CASSPQGGPYEQYF.

The rearrangement uses TRBV12-3 or TRBV12-4 and TRBJ2-1, with 8 nucleotides matching TRBD2. V gave up 3 bases and J gave up 3 bases; unmatched junction bases: 10. This CDR3 spans 17 amino acids. This CDR3 is CASSFRLASGFYNEQFF. As DNA, the CDR3 is TGTGCCAGCAGTTTTCGCCTGGCTAGCGGGTTCTACAATGAGCAGTTCTTC.

This rearrangement joins TRBV9 to TRBJ1-1, with D maybe TRBD1 (5 bases). The CDR3 contains 15 residues. Trimming removed 0 bases at V and 2 bases at J, with 11 bases between. CDR1 and CDR2 from the germline V gene are SGDLS and YYNGEE. In DNA form, the CDR3 reads TGTGCCAGCAGCGTAGATGCGGGGACTAACACTGAAGCTTTCTTT. This codes for CASSVDAGTNTEAFF.

The V gene is TRBV18, the J gene TRBJ2-7; TRBD1 agrees at 9 bases. Germline lookup yields CDR1 KGHSH and CDR2 LQKENI. V shed 3 bases and J 1 base; nucleotides not matched to a gene: 7. The CDR3 sequence is 16 residues long. The CDR3 DNA sequence: TGTGCCAGCTCACCCACCACGGGACAGGGTTCCTACGAGCAGTACTTC. Protein sequence: CASSPTTGQGSYEQYF.

This clonotype has more than one count but fewer than ten. J is TRBJ1-6 and V is TRBV30; D remains unclear. Germline CDR1 GTSNPN, CDR2 SVGIG (reference sequence). The CDR3 contains 20 residues. With 0 bases removed from V and 0 bases from J, the gap between germline ends came to 21 bases. CDR3 region: CAWSVRLGLGGSSYNSPLHF. In nucleotides, the CDR3 is TGTGCCTGGAGTGTACGTCTAGGATTAGGCGGGAGCTCCTATAATTCACCCCTCCACTTT.

This clonotype has more than one count but fewer than ten. The genes are TRBV7-6 and TRBJ2-1, with D maybe TRBD2 (6 bases). Trimming shortened V by 5 bases and J by 7 bases, and 15 bases separated the two germline ends. This CDR3 contains 14 residues. Germline assignment: CDR1 SGHVS and CDR2 FNYEAQ. The CDR3 loop is CASSPGLATNEQFF. The CDR3 nucleotides are TGTGCCAGCAGCCCCGGCCTAGCGACAAATGAGCAGTTCTTC.

V is TRBV20-1 and J is TRBJ2-5; 7 bases fit TRBD2. CDR1 DFQATT and CDR2 SNEGSKA come from the germline V gene (reference sequence). V trimming: 6 bases; J trimming: 1 base; junction bases outside the gene matches: 8. The CDR3 runs 14 residues. CDR3 in amino acids: CSAPPPSGQETQYF. For the CDR3, the DNA is TGCAGTGCACCTCCCCCTAGCGGCCAAGAGACCCAGTACTTC.

V gene TRBV20-1 combines with J gene TRBJ2-5; D is unresolved. Germline CDR1 reads DFQATT; CDR2 reads SNEGSKA (reference sequence). The V and J ends lost 0 bases and 2 bases respectively, with 10 bases between them. The CDR3 consists of 14 residues. The CDR3 DNA is TGCAGTGCTAGAGATCTGGGCAGACAAGAGACCCAGTACTTC. Translation: CSARDLGRQETQYF.

The rearrangement links TRBV4-1 to TRBJ2-1; perhaps D is TRBD1 or TRBD2 (6 bases each). The V end lost 0 bases, the J end lost 7 bases, and 25 bases lay between the germline ends. Germline V lookup: CDR1 MGHRA, CDR2 YSYEKL. The CDR3 consists of 19 residues. The CDR3 protein is CASSQDLLWGAGPGNEQFF. The CDR3 nucleotides are TGCGCCAGCAGCCAAGATCTACTGTGGGGGGCTGGCCCGGGGAATGAGCAGTTCTTC.

This clonotype was observed at least ten times. V and J are TRBV12-3 or TRBV12-4 and TRBJ2-7; D is ambiguous. Trimming took 5 bases from V and 3 from J, leaving 8 bases between them. The CDR3 covers 12 residues. CDR3 DNA: TGTGCCAGCAGTGTACTTGGCTACGAGCAGTACTTC. It encodes CASSVLGYEQYF.

The chain employs TRBV20-1 and TRBJ2-2; D remains ambiguous. This CDR3 comprises 15 residues. Trimming pared 1 base from V and 0 bases from J, leaving 9 bases between. Germline values: CDR1 DFQATT, CDR2 SNEGSKA (reference sequence). CDR3 sequence reads: CSARGRQANTGELFF. DNA of the CDR3: TGCAGTGCTAGAGGACGACAAGCGAACACCGGGGAGCTGTTTTTT.

This chain connects TRBV18 to TRBJ1-2; no clear D. V was pared by 1 base and J by 2 bases, with 8 bases between. Germline CDR1 and CDR2: KGHSH and LQKENI. This CDR3 spans 14 amino acids. CDR3 DNA: TGTGCCAGCTCACCACGCGACGGAAACTATGGCTACACCTTC. Protein sequence: CASSPRDGNYGYTF.

This clonotype was detected a few times. The V gene is TRBV27, the J gene TRBJ1-1; 7 nucleotides align to TRBD1. The CDR3 contains 15 residues. The germline CDR1 and CDR2 sequences are MNHEY and SMNVEV (reference sequence). V lost 0 bases and J lost 11; bases outside the gene matches: 12. CDR3 residues: CASSLSETGSNSAFF. CDR3 DNA sequence: TGTGCCAGCAGTTTATCTGAGACAGGGAGTAACTCGGCTTTCTTT.

The V gene is TRBV3-1, the J gene TRBJ2-1; D uncertain. Germline assignment: CDR1 LGHDT and CDR2 YNNKEL (reference sequence). Trimming took 4 bases from V and 2 from J, leaving 12 bases between them. The CDR3 sequence is 15 residues long. The CDR3 coding sequence is TGTGCCAGCAGCCCCCGGGCAGACACCTACAATGAGCAGTTCTTC. This sequence encodes CASSPRADTYNEQFF.

The rearrangement uses TRBV20-1 and TRBJ2-7; the D is unclear. Germline V gives CDR1 DFQATT, CDR2 SNEGSKA (reference sequence). Trimming removed 0 bases at V and 3 bases at J, with 15 bases between. The CDR3 loop spans 15 amino acids. CDR3 loop: CSARDKTAKYYEQYF. The CDR3 DNA follows: TGCAGTGCTAGAGATAAAACAGCAAAATACTACGAGCAGTACTTC.

The genes are TRBV15 and TRBJ2-3; 9 positions match TRBD2. This CDR3 comprises 15 residues. Germline V gene lookup returns CDR1 LNHNV and CDR2 YYDKDF (reference sequence). V lost 6 bases, J lost 0 bases, and 4 bases stayed unmatched. The CDR3 nucleotides are TGTGCCACCAGAAGCGGACTAGCGAGCACAGATACGCAGTATTTT. Amino acids: CATRSGLASTDTQYF.

The rearrangement uses TRBV18 and TRBJ2-1; TRBD1 agrees at 9 bases. Losses at the gene ends were 0 bases for V and 0 bases for J; bases not matched to a gene: 6. The CDR3 totals 18 residues. From germline, CDR1 is KGHSH and CDR2 LQKENI. The CDR3 sequence is CASSPPPGQGRSYNEQFF. CDR3 bases: TGTGCCAGCTCACCACCCCCGGGACAGGGACGCTCCTACAATGAGCAGTTCTTC.

The chain links TRBV6-2 or TRBV6-3 to TRBJ2-1; 7 bases are shared with TRBD2. There are 18 residues in the CDR3. Germline CDR1 and CDR2: MNHEY and SVGEGT. The ends lost 5 bases at V and 4 bases at J; junction bases unmatched: 17. CDR3 sequence: CASSEPPGLADKYNEQFF. DNA of the CDR3: TGTGCCAGCAGTGAGCCCCCGGGTCTAGCGGATAAATACAATGAGCAGTTCTTC.

This chain links TRBV20-1 with TRBJ2-5, with TRBD2 matching 8 bases. Looked up from germline, CDR1 is DFQATT and CDR2 is SNEGSKA (reference sequence). The CDR3 is made up of 15 amino acids. The J segment lost 1 base and the V segment lost 3 bases, leaving 7 bases of the junction unmatched. CDR3 in amino acids: CSASGTSGPQETQYF. The CDR3 DNA sequence: TGCAGTGCTAGTGGCACTAGCGGACCCCAAGAGACCCAGTACTTC.

The gene calls are TRBV9 and TRBJ2-1, with D unresolved. V dropped 2 bases and J dropped 4 bases, with 7 bases sitting between them. The CDR3 is 13 residues long. Per germline, CDR1 SGDLS and CDR2 YYNGEE. CDR3 region: CASSVTYYNEQFF. DNA of the CDR3: TGTGCCAGCAGCGTGACTTATTACAATGAGCAGTTCTTC. The variable domain in full, completed from reference TRBV9 and TRBJ2-1, reads DSGVTQTPKHLITATGQRVTLRCSPRSGDLSVYWYQQSLDQGLQFLIQYYNGEERAKGNILERFSAQQFPDLHSELNLSSLELGDSALYFCASSVTYYNEQFFGPGTRLTVL.

V is TRBV29-1 and J is TRBJ2-7, with D possibly matching TRBD1 (5 bases). Trimming removed 2 bases at V and 5 bases at J, with 7 bases between. This CDR3 comprises 11 residues. Germline V gives CDR1 SQVTM, CDR2 ANQGSEA. DNA of the CDR3: TGCAGCGTTGAACAGGGAAACGAGCAGTACTTC. Its protein product is CSVEQGNEQYF.

V and J are TRBV10-3 and TRBJ2-7; D tentatively fits TRBD1 or TRBD2 (5 bases each). V gave up 3 bases and J gave up 6 bases, with 6 bases separating them. The CDR3 consists of 11 residues. The germline gives CDR1 ENHRY, CDR2 SYGVKD. The CDR3 nucleotides read TGTGCCATCAGTGAAGGGACCGAGCAGTACTTC. Protein product: CAISEGTEQYF.

This clonotype showed up just a few times. This chain joins TRBV7-3 and TRBJ2-1, with TRBD2 matching 12 bases. Germline V CDR1 and CDR2: SGHTA, FQGTGA. The CDR3 sequence is 16 residues long. V dropped 4 bases and J dropped 6; count of bases not matched to a gene: 7. The CDR3 region has the DNA TGTGCCAGCAGCTCTAGCGGGGGGGCTGTATCCAATGAGCAGTTCTTC. It specifies CASSSSGGAVSNEQFF.